Presented here are 30 T cell receptor beta chains from one specimen sequenced in a study of shared clonotypes between healthy human individuals. CD45RO-negative, CCR7-selected cells formed the naive CD8 fraction, which excluded terminally differentiated effector memory CD45RA+ cells. Clones were read by immunoSEQ multiplex PCR, and TCRdb kept only the in-frame ones, dropping some. The repertoire includes about 2 million clones, about 95% of them detected once, and roughly 1.2% sits in the top ten. The sample comprised naive CD8+ T cells sorted from blood. The source is a man between 18 and 29 years old in good health.

As to this clone: This sample also contains other DNA sequences that code for the same CDR3. The chain couples TRBV2 to TRBJ1-5; no definite D call. The CDR3 totals 11 residues. With 3 bases removed from V and 3 bases from J, the gap between germline ends came to 0 bases. Per germline, CDR1 SNHLY and CDR2 FYNNEI. CDR3 bases: TGTGCCAGCAGTGACAATCAGCCCCAGCATTTT. Residues: CASSDNQPQHF.

This chain links TRBV12-5 with TRBJ2-5; TRBD1 aligns across 8 bases. The CDR3 covers 14 residues. Germline loops: CDR1 LGHNT, CDR2 FRNRAP. Losses at the gene ends were 1 base for V and 5 bases for J; bases not matched to a gene: 3. In DNA form, the CDR3 reads TGTGCTAGTGGTTTGGGGACAGGGAGGGAGACCCAGTACTTC. It translates to CASGLGTGRETQYF.

The V and J genes are TRBV5-1 and TRBJ2-7; 14 nucleotides agree with TRBD2. Germline CDR1 is SGHRS and CDR2 is YFSETQ. The trim removed 0 bases at V and 6 bases at J, leaving 14 bases unmatched. The CDR3 consists of 19 residues. CDR3 nucleotide sequence: TGCGCCAGCAGCTTGGACCGGGTGAGACTAGCGGGAGGGCCATTCGAGCAGTACTTC. Protein product: CASSLDRVRLAGGPFEQYF. Complete variable domain (other parts from reference TRBV5-1 and TRBJ2-7): KAGVTQTPRYLIKTRGQQVTLSCSPISGHRSVSWYQQTPGQGLQFLFEYFSETQRNKGNFPGRFSGRQFSNSRSEMNVSTLELGDSALYLCASSLDRVRLAGGPFEQYFGPGTRLTVT.

The rearrangement links TRBV15 to TRBJ1-5; D is uncertain. This CDR3 region has 14 residues. Germline assignment: CDR1 LNHNV and CDR2 YYDKDF (reference sequence). Trimming took 0 bases from V and 3 from J, leaving 6 bases between them. CDR3 region: CATSRDGPNQPQHF. The CDR3 DNA sequence: TGTGCCACCAGCAGAGACGGACCCAATCAGCCCCAGCATTTT.

This clone appeared a single time. The rearrangement uses TRBV28 and TRBJ2-3, with D perhaps TRBD1 or TRBD2 (5 bases each). In germline, CDR1 is MDHEN, CDR2 SYDVKM. V was pared by 7 bases and J by 5 bases, with 22 bases between. The CDR3 contains 16 residues. This chain's CDR3 is CASTLGASLRVDTQYF. Here the CDR3 DNA reads TGTGCCAGCACCCTAGGGGCGAGTTTGAGGGTAGATACGCAGTATTTT.

This chain joins TRBV6-5 and TRBJ1-1; TRBD1 agrees at 8 bases. From germline, CDR1 is MNHEY and CDR2 SVGAGI. Germline trimming cut 2 bases from V and 7 bases from J; bases unmatched to any gene: 6. The CDR3 totals 14 residues. The CDR3 here is CASSYGQGADEAFF. The CDR3 nucleotides are TGTGCCAGCAGTTACGGGCAGGGGGCAGATGAAGCTTTCTTT.

The chain uses TRBV9 and TRBJ2-2; weak D call: TRBD2 (6 bases). CDR1 and CDR2 from the germline V gene are SGDLS and YYNGEE. Trimming stripped 4 bases from V and 0 bases from J, with 13 bases between. CDR3 length: 16 residues. CDR3 residues: CASSPRERTNTGELFF. The CDR3 DNA follows: TGTGCCAGCAGCCCCCGGGAGAGGACGAACACCGGGGAGCTGTTTTTT.

The V and J genes are TRBV4-2 and TRBJ1-3; D gene ambiguous. The CDR3 covers 15 residues. Per the germline V gene, CDR1 is LGHNA and CDR2 is YNFKEQ. The germline V and J ends were trimmed by 3 bases and 1 base, with 10 bases remaining between them. Here the CDR3 DNA reads TGTGCCAGCAGCCAGGAATTACTATCTGGAAACACCATATATTTT. As protein: CASSQELLSGNTIYF.

This chain joins TRBV27 and TRBJ2-3; 10 positions agree with TRBD2. The CDR3 extends over 16 amino acids. The germline V gene has CDR1 MNHEY and CDR2 SMNVEV (reference sequence). Losses at the gene ends were 5 bases for V and 4 bases for J; bases not matched to a gene: 9. Written as DNA, the CDR3 is TGTGCCAGCAGTCTAAGCGGGGGGGCCTTGGCAGATACGCAGTATTTT. Its translation: CASSLSGGALADTQYF.

V is TRBV28 and J is TRBJ2-1; TRBD1 is a possible D gene (7 bases). The CDR3 is 15 residues long. Germline CDR1 and CDR2: MDHEN and SYDVKM. The V end lost 5 bases, the J end lost 10 bases, and 21 bases lay between the germline ends. CDR3 amino acids: CASSPQTGTGGEQFF. CDR3 in DNA: TGTGCCAGCAGTCCCCAGACAGGGACCGGGGGAGAGCAGTTCTTC.

This rearrangement joins TRBV29-1 to TRBJ1-2; weak D call: TRBD1 (6 bases). CDR1 is SQVTM, CDR2 ANQGSEA, per germline. The CDR3 sequence is 12 residues long. The ends were cut back, 0 bases at V and 8 bases at J, with 10 bases in the middle. CDR3 region: CSVEDPGDGYTF. Written as DNA, the CDR3 is TGCAGCGTTGAAGATCCAGGGGACGGCTACACCTTC.

CDR3 protein: CAWSRGGAVNEKLFF. The CDR3 DNA sequence: TGTGCCTGGAGTCGCGGGGGGGCAGTTAATGAAAAACTGTTTTTT. The gene calls are TRBV30 and TRBJ1-4, with D perhaps TRBD1 (6 bases). The CDR3 covers 15 residues. The germline V gene encodes CDR1 GTSNPN and CDR2 SVGIG (reference sequence). V lost 2 bases and J 4 bases, leaving 14 bases between the germline ends. Full variable domain (outside the CDR3, taken from reference TRBV30 and TRBJ1-4): SQTIHQWPATLVQPVGSPLSLECTVEGTSNPNLYWYRQAAGRGLQLLFYSVGIGQISSEVPQNLSASRPQDRQFILSSKKLLLSDSGFYLCAWSRGGAVNEKLFFGSGTQLSVL.

This sequence joins TRBV4-3 and TRBJ2-2; maybe TRBD2 (5 bases). CDR1 LGHNA and CDR2 YSLEER come from the germline V gene. This CDR3 comprises 16 residues. The V end was cut by 2 bases, the J end by 5 bases, with 15 bases between. The CDR3 reads CASSQRSVGATGELFF. In DNA, the CDR3 is TGCGCCAGCAGCCAAAGATCGGTGGGAGCGACCGGGGAGCTGTTTTTT.

The CDR3 DNA follows: TGTGCCAGTAGTATGTCCGGGAGCTCCTACAATGAGCAGTTCTTC. Protein product: CASSMSGSSYNEQFF. The chain recombines TRBV19 with TRBJ2-1, with D possibly being TRBD2 (6 bases). The ends were cut back, 3 bases at V and 0 bases at J, with 9 bases in the middle. Germline-derived CDR1 and CDR2 are LNHDA and SQIVND (reference sequence). This CDR3 is 15 amino acids long. The variable domain in full, completed from reference TRBV19 and TRBJ2-1, reads DGGITQSPKYLFRKEGQNVTLSCEQNLNHDAMYWYRQDPGQGLRLIYYSQIVNDFQKGDIAEGYSVSREKKESFPLTVTSAQKNPTAFYLCASSMSGSSYNEQFFGPGTRLTVL.

This sequence joins TRBV28 and TRBJ2-7; no reliable D call. Germline lookup yields CDR1 MDHEN and CDR2 SYDVKM. This CDR3 is 13 amino acids long. V was pared by 1 base and J by 2 bases, with 6 bases between. The CDR3 sequence is CASSLSTTYEQYF. The CDR3 region has the DNA TGTGCCAGCAGTTTATCAACTACCTACGAGCAGTACTTC.

V gene TRBV14 combines with J gene TRBJ2-4; either TRBD1 or TRBD2 may fit D (5 bases each). The CDR3 sequence is 16 residues long. V was trimmed by 8 bases and J by 8 bases, leaving 25 bases between them. Per germline, CDR1 SGHDN and CDR2 FVKESK. DNA of the CDR3: TGTGCCAGCCCAGAACTAGTAGGGGTGTGGGGTCACATTCAGTACTTC. It specifies CASPELVGVWGHIQYF.

The CDR3 loop reads CASSYYGEETQYF. The CDR3 DNA is TGTGCCAGCAGTTACTATGGTGAAGAGACCCAGTACTTC. The chain carries TRBV6-5 and TRBJ2-5; the D is unclear. Trimming took 1 base from V and 3 from J, leaving 6 bases between them. This CDR3 is 13 amino acids long. Looked up from germline, CDR1 is MNHEY and CDR2 is SVGAGI.

V is TRBV6-1 and J is TRBJ2-1, with D perhaps matching TRBD2 (6 bases). The CDR3 totals 14 residues. Trimming removed 3 bases at V and 3 bases at J, with 9 bases between. The germline CDR1 and CDR2 sequences are MNHNS and SASEGT. This CDR3 reads CASSEDYGYNEQFF. The CDR3 DNA follows: TGTGCCAGCAGTGAGGACTATGGCTACAATGAGCAGTTCTTC.

This chain links TRBV11-2 with TRBJ2-2; D is ambiguous. V lost 5 bases to trimming and J lost 6 bases, with 16 bases between them. The CDR3 is 15 amino acids. Germline V gene sequence: CDR1 SGHAT, CDR2 FQNNGV. The CDR3 loop reads CASSPPFPESGELFF. DNA of the CDR3: TGTGCCAGCAGCCCCCCCTTTCCCGAATCCGGGGAGCTGTTTTTT. The variable domain in full, completed from reference TRBV11-2 and TRBJ2-2, reads EAGVAQSPRYKIIEKRQSVAFWCNPISGHATLYWYQQILGQGPKLLIQFQNNGVVDDSQLPKDRFSAERLKGVDSTLKIQPAKLEDSAVYLCASSPPFPESGELFFGEGSRLTVL.

V is TRBV7-8 and J is TRBJ2-1; 7 bases align to TRBD2. The CDR3 covers 20 residues. From germline, CDR1 is SGHVS and CDR2 FQNEAQ. The V segment lost 5 bases and the J segment 0 bases; nucleotides outside the gene matches: 19. CDR3 nucleotides: TGTGCCAGCAGCGATTCTAGCGGCTTACTCCCGTCGCACTCCTACAATGAGCAGTTCTTC. This translates into CASSDSSGLLPSHSYNEQFF.

In the case of this clone: Within the sample, other DNA sequences also encode this same CDR3. V is TRBV7-9 and J is TRBJ2-6; D is unclear. The V gene lost 4 bases and the J gene lost 0 bases, with 4 bases spanning the gap. Per germline, CDR1 SEHNR and CDR2 FQNEAQ (reference sequence). The CDR3 contains 14 residues. The CDR3 DNA reads TGTGCCAGCAGCTCAGACTCTGGGGCCAACGTCCTGACTTTC. Protein: CASSSDSGANVLTF.

The chain carries TRBV4-1 and TRBJ2-1, with 14 bases lining up with TRBD2. Trimming removed 5 bases from V and 7 bases from J; junction bases left unmatched: 4. This CDR3 spans 15 amino acids. CDR1 and CDR2 (germline): MGHRA, YSYEKL. The DNA of the CDR3 is TGCGCCAGCAGCGAGGGACTAGCGGGAGTAAATGAGCAGTTCTTC. It is translated as CASSEGLAGVNEQFF.

CDR3 amino acids: CASSLLGLAGVRTDTQYF. The DNA for the CDR3 is TGTGCCAGCAGTTTATTGGGACTAGCGGGGGTTAGGACAGATACGCAGTATTTT. This rearrangement joins TRBV27 to TRBJ2-3, with TRBD2 matching over 14 bases. From germline, CDR1 is MNHEY and CDR2 SMNVEV (reference sequence). The CDR3 loop spans 18 amino acids. V was clipped by 1 base and J by 3 bases; unmatched bases: 6.

This clone was seen only once. This chain joins TRBV27 and TRBJ2-3; 8 bases align to TRBD2. This CDR3 contains 17 residues. In germline, CDR1 is MNHEY, CDR2 SMNVEV (reference sequence). V shed 2 bases and J 0 bases; nucleotides not matched to a gene: 7. CDR3 in amino acids: CASSLLGVAGSTDTQYF. CDR3 in DNA: TGTGCCAGCAGTTTACTAGGGGTAGCGGGGAGCACAGATACGCAGTATTTT.

A word on this clone: This sample includes further DNA sequences coding for the same CDR3. This chain uses TRBV6-6 with TRBJ2-3; 14 bases are shared with TRBD2. The V gene end was trimmed by 4 bases and the J gene end by 3 bases; junction bases not matched to a gene: 0. This CDR3 region has 15 residues. The germline V gene has CDR1 MNHNY and CDR2 SVGAGI (reference sequence). The CDR3 loop reads CASSWTSGGTDTQYF. The CDR3 coding sequence is TGTGCCAGCAGTTGGACTAGCGGGGGGACAGATACGCAGTATTTT.

J is TRBJ2-1 and V is TRBV7-9; 8 positions match TRBD2. Trimming at V came to 5 bases and at J to 1 base, leaving 7 bases not matched to a gene. CDR1 and CDR2 from the germline V gene are SEHNR and FQNEAQ (reference sequence). CDR3 size: 16 residues. The CDR3 reads CASSPRASGSYNEQFF. The CDR3 DNA reads TGTGCCAGCAGCCCCCGCGCTAGCGGGTCCTACAATGAGCAGTTCTTC.

CDR3 in amino acids: CASSVMTLAGGNNEQFF. The CDR3 bases are TGTGCCAGCAGCGTAATGACTCTAGCGGGGGGGAACAATGAGCAGTTCTTC. This sequence joins TRBV9 and TRBJ2-1; 12 nucleotides line up with TRBD2. CDR3 length: 17 amino acids. V lost 1 base, J lost 5 bases, and 7 bases stayed unmatched. Per the germline V gene, CDR1 is SGDLS and CDR2 is YYNGEE.

The rearrangement links TRBV6-5 to TRBJ2-2, with unresolved D. The germline V and J ends were trimmed by 0 bases and 4 bases, with 9 bases remaining between them. The germline V gene encodes CDR1 MNHEY and CDR2 SVGAGI. The CDR3 is 15 residues long. For the CDR3, the DNA is TGTGCCAGCAGTTACTCGAGGCTATTCACCGGGGAGCTGTTTTTT. Its translation is CASSYSRLFTGELFF.

V usage is TRBV5-1 and J usage is TRBJ2-3, with D perhaps TRBD1 (6 bases). The CDR3 is 13 amino acids. The V end was cut by 4 bases, the J end by 4 bases, with 10 bases between. The germline V gene encodes CDR1 SGHRS and CDR2 YFSETQ. The CDR3 loop is CASSVQGPDTQYF. CDR3 nucleotides: TGCGCCAGCAGCGTACAGGGACCAGATACGCAGTATTTT.

The CDR3 here is CASSARTGTYPPRTF. As DNA, the CDR3 is TGTGCCAGCAGCGCCCGGACAGGTACCTACCCCCCGCGGACCTTC. The J gene is TRBJ1-2, the V gene TRBV9; 7 bases fit TRBD1. CDR1 and CDR2 (germline): SGDLS, YYNGEE. The CDR3 is made up of 15 amino acids. V was pared by 3 bases and J by 14 bases, with 19 bases of the junction left unmatched.